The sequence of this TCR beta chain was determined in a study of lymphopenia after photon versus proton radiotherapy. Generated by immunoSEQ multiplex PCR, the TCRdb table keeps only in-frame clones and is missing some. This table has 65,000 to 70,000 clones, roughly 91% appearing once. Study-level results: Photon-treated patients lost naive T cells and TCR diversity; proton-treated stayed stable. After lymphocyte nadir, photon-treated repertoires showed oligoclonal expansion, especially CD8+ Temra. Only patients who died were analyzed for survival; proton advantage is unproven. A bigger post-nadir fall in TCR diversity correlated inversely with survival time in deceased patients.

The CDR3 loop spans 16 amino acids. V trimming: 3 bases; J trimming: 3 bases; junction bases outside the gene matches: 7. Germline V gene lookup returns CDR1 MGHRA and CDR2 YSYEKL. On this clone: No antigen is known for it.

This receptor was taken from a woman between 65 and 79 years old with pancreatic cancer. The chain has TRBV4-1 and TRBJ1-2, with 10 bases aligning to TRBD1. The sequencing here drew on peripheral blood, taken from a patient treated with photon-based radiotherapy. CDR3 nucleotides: TGCGCCAGCAGCCAGGACAGGGGGGGGAGTCACTATGGCTACACCTTC. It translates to CASSQDRGGSHYGYTF.